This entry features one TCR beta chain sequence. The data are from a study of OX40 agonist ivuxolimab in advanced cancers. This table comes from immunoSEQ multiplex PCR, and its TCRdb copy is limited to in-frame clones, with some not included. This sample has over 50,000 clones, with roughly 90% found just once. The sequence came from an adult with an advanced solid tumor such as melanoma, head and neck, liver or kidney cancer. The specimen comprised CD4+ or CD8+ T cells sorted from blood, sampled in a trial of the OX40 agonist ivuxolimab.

CDR3 nucleotide sequence: TGTGCCAGCAGTTTGGGGAACACCGGGGAGCTGTTTTTT. Its protein product is CASSLGNTGELFF. The chain employs TRBV28 and TRBJ2-2, with no clear D. The germline V gene has CDR1 MDHEN and CDR2 SYDVKM. V lost 3 bases and J 1 base, leaving 3 bases between the germline ends. The CDR3 extends over 13 amino acids.